This T cell receptor (beta chain) was captured in a study of identical twins. This clonotype was found a few times. Using its own MiXCR run on the 5' RACE reads, TCRdb lists one record per CDR3 protein. Of approximately 210,000 distinct CDR3 sequences listed, roughly 9.4% are singletons. The V end lost 1 base, the J end lost 0 bases, and 9 bases lay between the germline ends. This CDR3 spans 15 amino acids. The germline gives CDR1 SGHRS, CDR2 YFSETQ. This sequence was found in a young woman in good health. V usage is TRBV5-1 and J usage is TRBJ2-3, with D uncertain. Sequenced material: memory (CD45RO+) T cells sorted from blood. The CDR3 coding sequence is TGCGCCAGCAGCTTGTCAGGTTACAGCACAGATACGCAGTATTTT. This encodes CASSLSGYSTDTQYF.